This T cell receptor (beta chain) was identified in a study of CD8+ T cells in alopecia areata. Whole-study results and caveats: Scalp samples also yield sequences of resident alphabeta T cells from normal skin.

Separation of pooled cutaneous lymph node cells was by sorting with CD4, CD8alpha, NKG2D, NKG2ACE and other markers. The length of the CDR3 is 15 residues. V was pared by 5 bases and J by 0 bases, with 5 bases of the junction left unmatched. CDR1 NNHNN and CDR2 SYGAGS come from the germline V gene (reference sequence). The sample holds a few counts of this clone. No antigen is known for it. Germline and genes here are mouse. The CDR3 end is not reached by the read, which stops 4 residues before it; the germline J gene fills it in. Following RNA extraction, reverse transcription yielded cDNA that acted as the sequencing template. Measured with immunoSEQ multiplex PCR; TCRdb has only the in-frame clones, and not every one. The specimen has around 300,000 clones, none found just once.

The sample was CD4+ T cells sorted from a lymph node. The chain joins TRBV13-2 to TRBJ2-3, with 8 positions matching TRBD2. This receptor was identified in a C3H/HeJ mouse with alopecia areata. These mice share the MHC haplotype H2-k. CDR3 bases read: TGTGCCAGCGGGCTGGGGGGCCTTAGTGCAGAA. Amino acid sequence: CASGLGGLSAE. The CDR3 as a whole reads CASGLGGLSAETLYF.